This T cell receptor (beta chain) is drawn from a study of lymphopenia after photon versus proton radiotherapy. General study findings and limits: Survival link was tested only in deceased patients; proton benefit remains a possibility. Post-nadir TCR diversity decline inversely tracked overall survival among those who died. Under photons, naive T cells and diversity fell while effector/memory populations rose. After lymphocyte nadir, photon-treated repertoires showed oligoclonal expansion, especially CD8+ Temra.

For this clone: Its antigen is currently unknown.

Using immunoSEQ multiplex PCR, the repertoire was profiled, and TCRdb retains in-frame clones only, with some absent. The profile shows 65,000 to 90,000 clones, roughly 92% of them singletons. Material: peripheral blood, obtained from a patient treated with photon-based radiotherapy. This clonotype was sampled from a woman between 40 and 55 years old with cholangiocarcinoma.

Written as DNA, the CDR3 is TGTGCCAGCAGCTTGGCCGGGGCCGGGAGTTCCCACAATGAGCAGTTCTTC. This gives the protein CASSLAGAGSSHNEQFF. The chain uses TRBV5-6 and TRBJ2-1, with D tentatively TRBD2 (6 bases). The germline V and J ends were trimmed by 0 bases and 5 bases, with 18 bases remaining between them. The CDR3 sequence is 17 residues long. Looked up from germline, CDR1 is SGHDT and CDR2 is YYEEEE.